The next 24 T cell receptor beta chains were all read from a single sample in a study of cytomegalovirus exposure and HLA in healthy donors. The table came from immunoSEQ multiplex PCR; TCRdb's copy has only in-frame clones and leaves some out. The sample has 200,000 or so clones, over 80% seen once. The sample was PBMCs. These receptors came from a woman aged 18-29 years in good health and CMV-seronegative.

Only one count was recorded for this clone. Here the CDR3 reads CAWGQGAGGNTIYF. CDR3 sequence (DNA): TGTGCCTGGGGACAGGGGGCTGGGGGAAACACCATATATTTT. The chain uses TRBV30 and TRBJ1-3, with TRBD1 matching 11 bases. V dropped 5 bases and J dropped 4; count of bases not matched to a gene: 4. This CDR3 spans 14 amino acids. The V gene's germline CDR1 is GTSNPN and CDR2 SVGIG (reference sequence). Supplemented by reference TRBV30 and TRBJ1-3, the full variable domain reads SQTIHQWPATLVQPVGSPLSLECTVEGTSNPNLYWYRQAAGRGLQLLFYSVGIGQISSEVPQNLSASRPQDRQFILSSKKLLLSDSGFYLCAWGQGAGGNTIYFGEGSWLTVV.

This rearrangement joins TRBV10-3 to TRBJ1-2; 9 positions agree with TRBD1. CDR1 is ENHRY, CDR2 SYGVKD, per germline. This CDR3 comprises 14 residues. V gave up 4 bases and J gave up 6 bases; unmatched junction bases: 6. In DNA, the CDR3 is TGTGCCATCAGTGGAGTCCGGGACAGGGATGGCTACACCTTC. It specifies CAISGVRDRDGYTF.

The CDR3 DNA follows: TGCAGCGTTGAATTGTCGACAGGCGAAAAACTGTTTTTT. Protein sequence: CSVELSTGEKLFF. V gene TRBV29-1 combines with J gene TRBJ1-4, with D perhaps TRBD1 (6 bases). The CDR3 is 13 residues long. V lost 2 bases and J lost 8, with 12 bases in between. Germline V CDR1 and CDR2: SQVTM, ANQGSEA.

The gene calls are TRBV9 and TRBJ2-5, with D tentatively TRBD1 (6 bases). V lost 2 bases and J lost 0, with 11 bases in between. Germline CDR1 SGDLS, CDR2 YYNGEE. There are 15 residues in the CDR3. CDR3 region: CASSVSTGHQETQYF. For the CDR3, the DNA is TGTGCCAGCAGCGTCTCGACAGGCCACCAAGAGACCCAGTACTTC.

The rearrangement uses TRBV6-1 and TRBJ2-1; D perhaps matches TRBD2 (5 bases). Germline values: CDR1 MNHNS, CDR2 SASEGT. V dropped 2 bases and J dropped 7 bases, with 9 bases sitting between them. The CDR3 spans 13 residues. The CDR3 nucleotides are TGTGCCAGCAGTGAAATACTAGAGAATGAGCAGTTCTTC. It encodes CASSEILENEQFF.

V and J are TRBV2 and TRBJ2-7; D might be TRBD1 (6 bases). This CDR3 region has 13 residues. Germline CDR1 reads SNHLY; CDR2 reads FYNNEI. V lost 3 bases, J lost 2 bases, and 8 bases lay in between. CDR3 nucleotides: TGTGCCAGCAGTGACAGGGGAGCCTACGAGCAGTACTTC. Amino acids: CASSDRGAYEQYF.

V is TRBV30 and J is TRBJ1-5; unclear D gene. Germline V lookup: CDR1 GTSNPN, CDR2 SVGIG (reference sequence). This CDR3 region has 13 residues. Trimming removed 0 bases from V and 8 bases from J, with 11 bases in between. CDR3 in amino acids: CAWSVGVFEPQHF. For the CDR3, the DNA is TGTGCCTGGAGTGTCGGGGTTTTCGAGCCCCAGCATTTT. The variable domain in full, completed from reference TRBV30 and TRBJ1-5, reads SQTIHQWPATLVQPVGSPLSLECTVEGTSNPNLYWYRQAAGRGLQLLFYSVGIGQISSEVPQNLSASRPQDRQFILSSKKLLLSDSGFYLCAWSVGVFEPQHFGDGTRLSIL.

The rearrangement uses TRBV19 and TRBJ1-5; D is uncertain. CDR1 and CDR2 from the germline V gene are LNHDA and SQIVND (reference sequence). V was shortened by 3 bases and J by 7 bases, with 13 bases between the two germline ends. The CDR3 has 14 residues. Here the CDR3 reads CASSISAGGQPQHF. For the CDR3, the DNA is TGTGCCAGTAGTATCTCCGCAGGCGGGCAGCCCCAGCATTTT.

This rearrangement joins TRBV10-1 to TRBJ1-3; the D gene is possibly TRBD1 (5 bases). The ends were cut back, 6 bases at V and 0 bases at J, with 12 bases in the middle. CDR1 is WNHNN and CDR2 is SYGVQD in the germline V gene (reference sequence). The CDR3 extends over 15 amino acids. Written as DNA, the CDR3 is TGCGCCAGCAGCGCCGACAGCTACTCTGGAAACACCATATATTTT. The encoded protein is CASSADSYSGNTIYF.

V gene TRBV10-2 combines with J gene TRBJ1-3, with no clear D. Germline CDR1 WSHSY, CDR2 SAAADI. V shed 6 bases and J shed 2 bases, with 11 bases lying between them. The CDR3 has 14 residues. The DNA for the CDR3 is TGCGCCAGCAGCGTCGAAAGAGCTGGAAACACCATATATTTT. Its protein product is CASSVERAGNTIYF.

The gene calls are TRBV7-9 and TRBJ1-4; D may be TRBD1 (6 bases). Germline CDR1 and CDR2: SEHNR and FQNEAQ (reference sequence). The CDR3 spans 13 residues. V was pared by 5 bases and J by 8 bases, with 12 bases between. In DNA, the CDR3 is TGTGCCAGCAGCACAGGGCTCAGGGAAAAACTGTTTTTT. Amino acids: CASSTGLREKLFF.

As DNA, the CDR3 is TGCGCCAGCAGCTTCACTAGCGGGAGGGTTGAGAATGAGCAGTTCTTC. Protein: CASSFTSGRVENEQFF. The chain carries TRBV5-1 and TRBJ2-1, with 13 bases matching TRBD2. J lost 7 bases, V lost 2 bases, and 6 bases had no gene match. This CDR3 contains 16 residues. Germline V gene lookup returns CDR1 SGHRS and CDR2 YFSETQ.

The CDR3 region is CASRQGGYTF. CDR3 DNA sequence: TGTGCCAGCAGGCAGGGTGGCTACACCTTC. V and J are TRBV2 and TRBJ1-2, with a weak D call TRBD1 (5 bases). The CDR3 extends over 10 amino acids. From germline, CDR1 is SNHLY and CDR2 FYNNEI. The V and J ends lost 6 bases and 7 bases respectively, with 6 bases between them.

Written as DNA, the CDR3 is TGTGCCAGCAGTCCCAGGACCGGGGAGCTGTTTTTT. Translated, it gives CASSPRTGELFF. The chain combines TRBV6-1 with TRBJ2-2; D is unresolved. V lost 5 bases and J lost 5, with 6 bases in between. This CDR3 is built from 12 residues. CDR1 MNHNS and CDR2 SASEGT come from the germline V gene.

V usage is TRBV29-1 and J usage is TRBJ2-3; 7 bases are a match to TRBD2. The CDR3 consists of 14 residues. Germline CDR1 reads SQVTM; CDR2 reads ANQGSEA. The V and J ends lost 3 bases and 0 bases, in that order; junction bases with no gene match: 3. The CDR3 reads CSVDGRISTDTQYF. CDR3 bases: TGCAGCGTTGACGGGAGGATCAGCACAGATACGCAGTATTTT.

A few counts support this clone. The V and J genes are TRBV7-6 and TRBJ2-5; 7 bases are a match to TRBD2. V lost 3 bases to trimming and J lost 3 bases; unmatched junction nucleotides: 7. CDR1 and CDR2 (germline): SGHVS, FNYEAQ. This CDR3 region has 15 residues. CDR3 bases: TGTGCCAGCAGCTTTGAACTAGCGTGGGAAGAGACCCAGTACTTC. The encoded protein is CASSFELAWEETQYF. The whole variable domain, filled in from reference TRBV7-6 and TRBJ2-5, reads GAGVSQSPRYKVTKRGQDVALRCDPISGHVSLYWYRQALGQGPEFLTYFNYEAQQDKSGLPNDRFSAERPEGSISTLTIQRTEQRDSAMYRCASSFELAWEETQYFGPGTRLLVL.

V usage is TRBV5-1 and J usage is TRBJ2-3; perhaps TRBD2 as D (5 bases). Germline CDR1 SGHRS, CDR2 YFSETQ. Trimming took off 1 base at V and 0 bases at J, with 9 bases between the two ends. There are 15 residues in the CDR3. CDR3 in DNA: TGCGCCAGCAGCTTGCAGCGGAAGAGCACAGATACGCAGTATTTT. Translated, it gives CASSLQRKSTDTQYF.

The sample holds a few counts of this clone. The chain recombines TRBV6-5 with TRBJ1-5; D unclear. The germline gives CDR1 MNHEY, CDR2 SVGAGI. The germline V and J ends were trimmed by 2 bases and 0 bases, with 8 bases remaining between them. The CDR3 is made up of 15 amino acids. The CDR3 is CASSYASGSNQPQHF. The CDR3 DNA is TGTGCCAGCAGTTACGCATCGGGTAGCAATCAGCCCCAGCATTTT.

This clone has a single count. This chain uses TRBV5-1 with TRBJ2-1; D is possibly TRBD2 (6 bases). CDR1 is SGHRS, CDR2 YFSETQ, per germline. The V end was cut by 0 bases, the J end by 13 bases, with 17 bases between. This CDR3 contains 14 residues. The CDR3 loop reads CASSLASNPGEQFF. The CDR3 DNA sequence: TGCGCCAGCAGCTTGGCCTCAAACCCGGGGGAACAGTTCTTC.

The chain couples TRBV6-6 to TRBJ2-7; D not resolved. The germline V gene encodes CDR1 MNHNY and CDR2 SVGAGI (reference sequence). V was cut by 0 bases and J by 4 bases, with 16 bases left in between. The CDR3 is 16 amino acids. The CDR3 here is CASSYSPAPLRYEQYF. The CDR3 DNA follows: TGTGCCAGCAGTTACTCGCCAGCGCCCCTCCGGTACGAGCAGTACTTC.

The chain links TRBV27 to TRBJ2-7, with TRBD2 matching 7 bases. Germline values: CDR1 MNHEY, CDR2 SMNVEV (reference sequence). The ends lost 7 bases at V and 3 bases at J; junction bases unmatched: 6. This CDR3 has 13 amino acids. CDR3 nucleotide sequence: TGTGCCAGCATGGGGCGGGAGAACTACGAGCAGTACTTC. Its translation: CASMGRENYEQYF.

This rearrangement joins TRBV27 to TRBJ1-1; a weak D match, TRBD1 (6 bases). Looked up from germline, CDR1 is MNHEY and CDR2 is SMNVEV (reference sequence). Deletions cut 1 base from V and 4 bases from J, with 16 bases between. The CDR3 has 16 residues. The CDR3 loop reads CASSLFPPGAPTEAFF. In DNA, the CDR3 is TGTGCCAGCAGTTTATTTCCGCCAGGGGCTCCCACTGAAGCTTTCTTT.

V gene TRBV7-2 combines with J gene TRBJ2-7; 10 nucleotides line up with TRBD2. From germline, CDR1 is SGHTA and CDR2 FQGNSA. The V segment lost 3 bases and the J segment 7 bases; nucleotides outside the gene matches: 9. This CDR3 is 15 amino acids long. DNA of the CDR3: TGTGCCAGCAGCTTTCGGACTAGCGGACCCTGGGAGCAGTACTTC. Translation: CASSFRTSGPWEQYF.

The rearrangement uses TRBV7-8 and TRBJ2-1, with 9 nucleotides matching TRBD1. Trimming removed 6 bases from V and 0 bases from J; junction bases left unmatched: 6. The CDR3 contains 16 residues. Per germline, CDR1 SGHVS and CDR2 FQNEAQ. The CDR3 DNA is TGTGCCAGCAGAAACGAACAGGGGGCCTCCTACAATGAGCAGTTCTTC. Translating gives CASRNEQGASYNEQFF.